This T cell receptor (beta chain) was captured in a study of blood T cell repertoires in COVID-19. Study at large: Sources were T cells, B-cell-depleted T cells, or PBMCs; the material itself was cDNA or gDNA.

This clone appeared a single time. This study enrolled people aged about 18 to 100 from approximately 25 US geographic areas. Cohorts were determined from participant-reported clinical history. Donors of Cohort 3 who recovered were those that had two negative PCRs, clearance, or symptom resolution. This CDR3 spans 16 amino acids. Per the germline V gene, CDR1 is MGHRA and CDR2 is YSYEKL. The V gene end was trimmed by 3 bases and the J gene end by 5 bases; junction bases not matched to a gene: 12. The repertoire was sequenced with immunoSEQ multiplex PCR; TCRdb's copy has only in-frame clones and lacks some. The sample yields roughly 200,000 clones, 85% seen once.

V and J are TRBV4-1 and TRBJ2-5, with 7 bases fitting TRBD2. Sequencing was performed on PBMCs or T cells enriched from blood (not recorded which). The sequence came from a man aged 40-55 years who had recovered from COVID-19. The CDR3 DNA is TGCGCCAGCAGCCACCCCCCAGCGGGACCCCGGGAGACCCAGTACTTC. This gives the protein CASSHPPAGPRETQYF.